The 11 T cell receptor beta chains below all came from one sample that was sequenced in a study of OX40 agonist ivuxolimab in advanced cancers. Some clones are missing from TCRdb's copy, which holds only in-frame ones; the method was immunoSEQ multiplex PCR. The top ten clones hold under 3.5% of a sample with fewer than 75,000 clones, roughly 89% of them seen once. Sequencing used CD4+ or CD8+ T cells sorted from blood, obtained in a trial of the OX40 agonist ivuxolimab. The receptors were gathered from an adult with an advanced solid tumor such as melanoma, head and neck, liver or kidney cancer.

The V gene is TRBV5-4, the J gene TRBJ1-2; D is unclear. Trimming took 0 bases from V and 3 from J, leaving 3 bases between them. The V gene's germline CDR1 is SGHNT and CDR2 YYREEE (reference sequence). This CDR3 region has 12 residues. The CDR3 is CASSLGDYGYTF. The DNA for the CDR3 is TGTGCCAGCAGCTTGGGGGACTATGGCTACACCTTC.

The chain is built from TRBV7-9 and TRBJ1-5; the D is unclear. This CDR3 comprises 15 residues. Germline V gene sequence: CDR1 SEHNR, CDR2 FQNEAQ (reference sequence). V was trimmed by 1 base and J by 6 bases, leaving 13 bases between them. CDR3 coding DNA: TGTGCCAGCAGCTTAGGAGATGGGAGGTCTCAGCCCCAGCATTTT. Translation gives CASSLGDGRSQPQHF.

CDR3 sequence (DNA): TGTGCCAGCAGTGAAAGCCCGAACCGAAATCAGCCCCAGCATTTT. Protein product: CASSESPNRNQPQHF. The chain joins TRBV6-1 to TRBJ1-5; no clear D gene. CDR1 MNHNS and CDR2 SASEGT come from the germline V gene. With 2 bases removed from V and 4 bases from J, the gap between germline ends came to 12 bases. The CDR3 contains 15 residues.

This rearrangement joins TRBV4-1 to TRBJ2-3; 10 bases align to TRBD1. This CDR3 spans 16 amino acids. Germline lookup yields CDR1 MGHRA and CDR2 YSYEKL. V shed 1 base and J 2 bases; nucleotides not matched to a gene: 3. CDR3 bases: TGCGCCAGCAGCCAAGTTGGGACAGGGGTCACAGATACGCAGTATTTT. Translated: CASSQVGTGVTDTQYF.

This chain links TRBV19 with TRBJ2-4, with 8 bases fitting TRBD1. The CDR3 contains 14 residues. In germline, CDR1 is LNHDA, CDR2 SQIVND (reference sequence). V dropped 6 bases and J dropped 0; count of bases not matched to a gene: 1. In DNA, the CDR3 is TGTGCCAGTAGCAGGGGGCTAGCCAAAAACATTCAGTACTTC. As protein: CASSRGLAKNIQYF.

This clone has a handful of counts. J is TRBJ1-2 and V is TRBV7-9; D possibly corresponds to TRBD1 (5 bases). The CDR3 spans 14 residues. Germline loops: CDR1 SEHNR, CDR2 FQNEAQ (reference sequence). V shed 4 bases and J shed 8 bases, with 17 bases lying between them. CDR3 in DNA: TGTGCCAGCAGCTGGGGGACCGAGTTTGGAGGCTACACCTTC. This gives the protein CASSWGTEFGGYTF.

The gene calls are TRBV6-6 and TRBJ2-2; D unresolved. The CDR3 covers 14 residues. CDR1 MNHNY and CDR2 SVGAGI come from the germline V gene (reference sequence). Trimming took off 5 bases at V and 6 bases at J, with 13 bases between the two ends. DNA of the CDR3: TGTGCCAGCAGTCGCGGTTCGGATGCCGGGGAGCTGTTTTTT. Its protein is CASSRGSDAGELFF.

This clone was detected only a few times. V and J are TRBV7-3 and TRBJ1-1, with no clear D. The germline V gene encodes CDR1 SGHTA and CDR2 FQGTGA. CDR3 length: 15 residues. V was cut by 2 bases and J by 4 bases, with 14 bases left in between. The CDR3, as DNA: TGTGCCAGCAGCTTAGGCGGGATAAAATCCACTGAAGCTTTCTTT. Its translation is CASSLGGIKSTEAFF. Variable domain in full (rest from reference TRBV7-3 and TRBJ1-1): GAGVSQTPSNKVTEKGKYVELRCDPISGHTALYWYRQSLGQGPEFLIYFQGTGAADDSGLPNDRFFAVRPEGSVSTLKIQRTERGDSAVYLCASSLGGIKSTEAFFGQGTRLTVV.

This chain uses TRBV4-1 with TRBJ1-5; weak D call: TRBD1 (6 bases). Trimming cost V 0 bases and J 7 bases, with 19 bases left between them. CDR3 size: 17 residues. Looked up from germline, CDR1 is MGHRA and CDR2 is YSYEKL. The chain's CDR3 is CASSQDQLQGIAQPQHF. DNA for the CDR3: TGCGCCAGCAGCCAAGATCAGTTACAGGGAATTGCCCAGCCCCAGCATTTT.

The chain joins TRBV5-4 to TRBJ1-6; no firm D call. The CDR3 runs to 15 residues. The V gene lost 0 bases and the J gene lost 13 bases, with 17 bases spanning the gap. Germline V gene data show CDR1 as SGHNT and CDR2 as YYREEE (reference sequence). This CDR3 reads CASSLDSVLNNPLHF. The DNA of the CDR3 is TGTGCCAGCAGCTTGGATTCAGTTTTAAATAATCCCCTCCACTTT.

The chain joins TRBV19 to TRBJ1-5; 7 bases map to TRBD1. Germline loops: CDR1 LNHDA, CDR2 SQIVND (reference sequence). Losses at the gene ends were 4 bases for V and 7 bases for J; bases not matched to a gene: 7. CDR3 length equals 14 residues. This CDR3 is CASSTRQGGQPQHF. CDR3 coding DNA: TGTGCCAGTAGTACCCGACAGGGAGGGCAGCCCCAGCATTTT.